The 32 T cell receptor beta chains given below trace back to one sample, sequenced in a study of blood T cell repertoires in COVID-19. Here immunoSEQ multiplex PCR was the method, and the copy in TCRdb shows in-frame clones only, minus some. The data hold about 240,000 clones, with 83% observed a single time. Sequencing was done on a sample of PBMCs or T cells enriched from blood (not recorded which). These receptors originate from a woman between 35 and 50 years old who had been exposed to COVID-19.

This clone has more than one count but fewer than ten. V gene TRBV18 combines with J gene TRBJ1-2; 7 bases match TRBD1. Germline V gene lookup returns CDR1 KGHSH and CDR2 LQKENI. V trimming: 3 bases; J trimming: 6 bases; junction bases outside the gene matches: 10. The CDR3 extends over 15 amino acids. The chain's CDR3 is CASSPSATGVDGYTF. The CDR3 DNA reads as TGTGCCAGCTCACCCTCAGCCACAGGGGTGGATGGCTACACCTTC.

In DNA, the CDR3 is TGTGCTAGTGGTTTGGAGAGGCCTGGGGCGTCCACTGAAGCTTTCTTT. Its translation: CASGLERPGASTEAFF. The J gene is TRBJ1-1, the V gene TRBV12-5, with D perhaps TRBD1 (5 bases). The length of the CDR3 is 16 residues. Germline V gene sequence: CDR1 LGHNT, CDR2 FRNRAP. Trimming took 1 base from V and 4 from J, leaving 16 bases between them.

The V and J genes are TRBV4-3 and TRBJ1-3; D possibly corresponds to TRBD1 (6 bases). With 3 bases removed from V and 2 bases from J, the gap between germline ends came to 20 bases. The CDR3 sequence is 18 residues long. Germline lookup yields CDR1 LGHNA and CDR2 YSLEER. CDR3 in DNA: TGCGCCAGCAGCCAGTGGAGTGACAGGCCCTTTGCTGGAAACACCATATATTTT. Translation gives CASSQWSDRPFAGNTIYF.

This chain links TRBV5-1 with TRBJ1-1; D is possibly TRBD1 (6 bases). This CDR3 contains 14 residues. The V and J ends lost 4 bases and 8 bases respectively, with 18 bases between them. From germline, CDR1 is SGHRS and CDR2 YFSETQ. DNA of the CDR3: TGCGCCAGCAGCACGGGACACCAGCTTGTCGAAGCTTTCTTT. It translates to CASSTGHQLVEAFF. Combining the CDR3 with reference TRBV5-1 and TRBJ1-1 gives the whole variable domain KAGVTQTPRYLIKTRGQQVTLSCSPISGHRSVSWYQQTPGQGLQFLFEYFSETQRNKGNFPGRFSGRQFSNSRSEMNVSTLELGDSALYLCASSTGHQLVEAFFGQGTRLTVV.

The chain couples TRBV9 to TRBJ2-1; TRBD2 agrees at 8 bases. In germline, CDR1 is SGDLS, CDR2 YYNGEE. V dropped 0 bases and J dropped 5; count of bases not matched to a gene: 7. This CDR3 has 16 amino acids. The DNA of the CDR3 is TGTGCCAGCAGCGTAGAGGCGGGGGGCATGAACAATGAGCAGTTCTTC. Protein product: CASSVEAGGMNNEQFF.

The chain uses TRBV28 and TRBJ2-3; possible D gene TRBD2, 7 bases. CDR1 MDHEN and CDR2 SYDVKM come from the germline V gene. There are 15 residues in the CDR3. Trimming stripped 2 bases from V and 2 bases from J, with 11 bases between. Here the CDR3 reads CASSLGAGHTDTQYF. DNA of the CDR3: TGTGCCAGCAGTTTAGGAGCGGGACACACAGATACGCAGTATTTT.

This sequence joins TRBV18 and TRBJ1-1; no reliable D call. The CDR3 has 13 amino acids. The V end was cut by 4 bases, the J end by 1 base, with 7 bases between. CDR1 KGHSH and CDR2 LQKENI come from the germline V gene. As DNA, the CDR3 is TGTGCCAGCTCACGAGGTGAGAACACTGAAGCTTTCTTT. This codes for CASSRGENTEAFF.

There are a few counts of this clone. V gene TRBV6-2 or TRBV6-3 combines with J gene TRBJ2-1; possibly TRBD1 for D (5 bases). Trimming took off 5 bases at V and 2 bases at J, with 25 bases between the two ends. The germline gives CDR1 MNHEY, CDR2 SVGEGT. CDR3 size: 19 residues. This chain's CDR3 is CASSDPLLDTRGAYNEQFF. Here the CDR3 DNA reads TGTGCCAGCAGTGATCCACTCTTGGACACCCGAGGAGCCTACAATGAGCAGTTCTTC.

The gene calls are TRBV6-5 and TRBJ1-6; the match to TRBD1 covers 8 bases. This CDR3 spans 14 amino acids. CDR1 and CDR2 (germline): MNHEY, SVGAGI. The J segment lost 8 bases and the V segment lost 5 bases, leaving 5 bases of the junction unmatched. The CDR3 sequence: CASSPGGAYSPLHF. CDR3 bases: TGTGCCAGCAGTCCAGGGGGCGCATATTCACCCCTCCACTTT.

As regards this clone: A much larger clone lies a single base off, so this may be a read error. The same CDR3 arises from other DNA sequences in this sample as well. This CDR3 reads CAWRPTGGTEAFF. CDR3 coding DNA: TGTGCCTGGAGGCCAACAGGGGGCACTGAAGCTTTCTTT. The rearrangement links TRBV30 to TRBJ1-1; 8 bases map to TRBD1. In germline, CDR1 is GTSNPN, CDR2 SVGIG (reference sequence). With 3 bases clipped from V and 4 bases from J, the junction kept 4 bases outside the gene matches. The CDR3 has 13 residues.

The chain links TRBV29-1 to TRBJ1-2; tentatively, D is TRBD1 (5 bases). Trimming removed 2 bases at V and 3 bases at J, with 13 bases between. The CDR3 is 14 residues long. Germline-derived CDR1 and CDR2 are SQVTM and ANQGSEA. CDR3 sequence (DNA): TGCAGCGTTGAAAGCCGCGGGGGGGACTATGGCTACACCTTC. As protein: CSVESRGGDYGYTF.

The chain employs TRBV3-1 (or the pseudogene TRBV3-2) and TRBJ1-4, with D possibly TRBD1 on 6 matching bases. From germline, CDR1 is LGHDT and CDR2 YNNKEL (reference sequence). Trimming removed 4 bases at V and 6 bases at J, with 18 bases between. CDR3 size: 16 residues. CDR3 coding DNA: TGTGCCAGCAGCCTCCCCAGGACAGATCGACATGAAAAACTGTTTTTT. Protein sequence: CASSLPRTDRHEKLFF.

Only a few counts were recorded for this clone. The V call is TRBV19, the J call TRBJ1-3, with a weak D call TRBD1 (5 bases). CDR1 is LNHDA, CDR2 SQIVND, per germline (reference sequence). V lost 6 bases and J 0 bases, leaving 9 bases between the germline ends. There are 14 residues in the CDR3. CDR3 nucleotides: TGTGCCAGTAGAAGACAGAACTCTGGAAACACCATATATTTT. Protein: CASRRQNSGNTIYF.

This clone was detected once. The chain couples TRBV29-1 to TRBJ1-1; a possible D gene is TRBD1 (6 bases). Germline loops: CDR1 SQVTM, CDR2 ANQGSEA. V was trimmed by 4 bases and J by 8 bases, leaving 11 bases between them. This CDR3 spans 11 amino acids. CDR3 coding DNA: TGCAGCGTTGTACAGGGTGAGGAAGCTTTCTTT. This gives the protein CSVVQGEEAFF. The variable domain in full, with the rest retrieved from reference TRBV29-1 and TRBJ1-1, is SAVISQKPSRDICQRGTSLTIQCQVDSQVTMMFWYRQQPGQSLTLIATANQGSEATYESGFVIDKFPISRPNLTFSTLTVSNMSPEDSSIYLCSVVQGEEAFFGQGTRLTVV.

The rearrangement uses TRBV5-1 and TRBJ1-2; 8 bases are shared with TRBD1. CDR3 length equals 19 residues. J lost 3 bases, V lost 4 bases, and 20 bases had no gene match. Germline V lookup: CDR1 SGHRS, CDR2 YFSETQ. The CDR3, as DNA: TGCGCCAGCAGCCGGGAAGGTCTAGAGCGGACAGGGAGGGACTATGGCTACACCTTC. Residues: CASSREGLERTGRDYGYTF.

The DNA of the CDR3 is TGCGCCAGCAGCCCGCAGGGGGCGGCTGAAGCTTTCTTT. Translated, it gives CASSPQGAAEAFF. The V call is TRBV4-1, the J call TRBJ1-1, with TRBD1 matching over 8 bases. There are 13 residues in the CDR3. With V trimmed by 4 bases and J by 6 bases, 4 bases remained unmatched. Per germline, CDR1 MGHRA and CDR2 YSYEKL.

V and J are TRBV3-1 (or the pseudogene TRBV3-2) and TRBJ2-7, with TRBD1 as a possible D gene (6 bases). CDR3 length equals 13 residues. From germline, CDR1 is LGHDT and CDR2 YNNKEL (reference sequence). Trimming removed 10 bases from V and 2 bases from J, with 15 bases in between. The CDR3 nucleotides are TGTGCCACTCTAAGGAACAGGGCCTACGAGCAGTACTTC. Its protein product is CATLRNRAYEQYF.

The V and J genes are TRBV12-3 or TRBV12-4 and TRBJ1-4; D is uncertain. The V end lost 6 bases, the J end lost 5 bases, and 10 bases lay between the germline ends. This CDR3 region has 13 residues. In nucleotides, the CDR3 is TGTGCCAGCAGGACAATGACAAATGAAAAACTGTTTTTT. It codes for CASRTMTNEKLFF.

V gene TRBV5-1 combines with J gene TRBJ2-7; D is uncertain. Trimming cost V 5 bases and J 2 bases, with 5 bases left between them. Germline CDR1 and CDR2: SGHRS and YFSETQ. This CDR3 region has 11 residues. Here the CDR3 reads CASSTAYEQYF. The CDR3 DNA is TGCGCCAGCAGTACGGCCTACGAGCAGTACTTC.

For this clone: Other DNA sequences from this sample encode an identical CDR3 as well. The J gene is TRBJ1-6, the V gene TRBV19; no clear D gene. The V end lost 1 base, the J end lost 7 bases, and 5 bases lay between the germline ends. This CDR3 region has 13 residues. Germline V gene data show CDR1 as LNHDA and CDR2 as SQIVND (reference sequence). In DNA, the CDR3 is TGTGCCAGTAGTATAGGCGGGAATTCACCCCTCCACTTT. It yields the protein CASSIGGNSPLHF.

The CDR3 spells CSVEIPGLVHSYEQYF. The CDR3 DNA follows: TGCAGCGTTGAAATACCGGGACTAGTCCACTCCTACGAGCAGTACTTC. The chain links TRBV29-1 to TRBJ2-7; 8 bases match TRBD2. CDR1 is SQVTM, CDR2 ANQGSEA, per germline. The CDR3 is 16 amino acids. Losses at the gene ends were 2 bases for V and 0 bases for J; bases not matched to a gene: 9.

This clone has only a few counts. V is TRBV6-5 and J is TRBJ2-7; D is undetermined. The CDR3 totals 10 residues. Germline values: CDR1 MNHEY, CDR2 SVGAGI. Between the trimmed V and J ends, which lost 8 bases and 4 bases, there was a span of 6 bases. This chain's CDR3 is CASGLYEQYF. The CDR3 DNA follows: TGTGCCAGCGGTTTATACGAGCAGTACTTC.

This clone was detected a few times. The chain employs TRBV3-1 (or the pseudogene TRBV3-2) and TRBJ1-6, with D perhaps matching TRBD1 (5 bases). The CDR3 contains 17 residues. Germline CDR1 is LGHDT and CDR2 is YNNKEL (reference sequence). Between the trimmed V and J ends, which lost 3 bases and 3 bases, there was a span of 15 bases. The CDR3 spells CASSHRPMTDYNSPLHF. CDR3 sequence (DNA): TGTGCCAGCAGCCATCGTCCGATGACAGACTATAATTCACCCCTCCACTTT.

This chain joins TRBV6-5 and TRBJ1-3; no clear D gene. CDR1 is MNHEY and CDR2 is SVGAGI in the germline V gene. V lost 10 bases and J 0 bases, leaving 13 bases between the germline ends. This CDR3 contains 14 residues. CDR3 loop: CATWRDTSGNTIYF. CDR3 DNA sequence: TGTGCCACGTGGAGAGATACCTCTGGAAACACCATATATTTT.

The chain couples TRBV20-1 to TRBJ1-2; D perhaps matches TRBD1 (6 bases). This CDR3 region has 14 residues. Germline CDR1 DFQATT, CDR2 SNEGSKA (reference sequence). V lost 3 bases and J 6 bases, leaving 17 bases between the germline ends. The CDR3 coding sequence is TGCAGTGCTAGTGCGCCGACAGGTGCCAATGGCTACACCTTC. It is translated as CSASAPTGANGYTF.

The chain links TRBV5-5 to TRBJ2-6; TRBD2 aligns across 8 bases. The CDR3 has 17 residues. Germline V gene data show CDR1 as SGHKS and CDR2 as YYEKEE (reference sequence). Losses at the gene ends were 8 bases for V and 3 bases for J; bases not matched to a gene: 13. CDR3 bases: TGTGCCAGTCAACCGGGACTAGGGGGTGGTGGGGCCAACGTCCTGACTTTC. Translation gives CASQPGLGGGGANVLTF.

The chain uses TRBV7-2 and TRBJ2-5, with D hard to call. Germline CDR1 reads SGHTA; CDR2 reads FQGNSA. V shed 4 bases and J shed 1 base, with 10 bases lying between them. The CDR3 spans 14 residues. The CDR3, as DNA: TGTGCCAGCAGCTCCCGGGTGGGCCAAGAGACCCAGTACTTC. It encodes CASSSRVGQETQYF.

The chain carries TRBV11-2 and TRBJ1-1; D may be TRBD1 (5 bases). Trimming removed 0 bases from V and 8 bases from J, with 7 bases in between. Per germline, CDR1 SGHAT and CDR2 FQNNGV. This CDR3 is built from 12 residues. In DNA form, the CDR3 reads TGTGCCAGCAGCTTAGAGACAGCCGAAGCTTTCTTT. This encodes CASSLETAEAFF.

The CDR3 is CASRPPGPNTEAFF. In DNA, the CDR3 is TGTGCCAGCAGACCTCCAGGGCCGAACACTGAAGCTTTCTTT. V is TRBV7-9 and J is TRBJ1-1; D may be TRBD1 (5 bases). V shed 6 bases and J shed 1 base, with 12 bases lying between them. The V gene's germline CDR1 is SEHNR and CDR2 FQNEAQ (reference sequence). The CDR3 consists of 14 residues.

The rearrangement links TRBV5-5 to TRBJ1-3; 8 bases are a match to TRBD1. V lost 0 bases and J lost 4; bases outside the gene matches: 9. This CDR3 has 17 amino acids. Per germline, CDR1 SGHKS and CDR2 YYEKEE (reference sequence). The CDR3 spells CASSLGPGQGLGNTIYF. CDR3 bases: TGTGCCAGCAGCTTGGGGCCAGGACAGGGCTTAGGAAACACCATATATTTT.

The CDR3 loop reads CATVSGPSSGNTIYF. CDR3 DNA: TGTGCCACTGTATCCGGTCCGAGCTCTGGAAACACCATATATTTT. This rearrangement joins TRBV6-5 to TRBJ1-3; D call uncertain. Trimming cost V 10 bases and J 0 bases, with 16 bases left between them. From germline, CDR1 is MNHEY and CDR2 SVGAGI. The CDR3 has 15 residues.

The chain's CDR3 is CASSYVPGQSTDTQYF. The CDR3 bases are TGCGCCAGCAGCTACGTACCGGGACAGAGCACAGATACGCAGTATTTT. The gene calls are TRBV5-1 and TRBJ2-3, with TRBD1 identical over 7 bases. The CDR3 consists of 16 residues. Germline V lookup: CDR1 SGHRS, CDR2 YFSETQ. After removal of 3 bases from V and 0 bases from J, the junction contained 7 bases not matched to a gene.